The 26 T cell receptor beta chains listed next were all sequenced from one sample in a study of blood T cells in healthy people across ages. Through a sample-barcoded 5' primer and a J-beta primer mix, a second PCR was run for roughly 6 to 11 cycles. TCRdb re-derived calls from the 5' RACE reads in MiXCR, one entry per CDR3 protein. The table includes 800,000 or so distinct CDR3 sequences, about 25% detected once. This sample was shared with a second study, whose subject was T cells of mothers and their children.

The sequencing sample was made of blood. The receptor set was obtained from a boy younger than 18 in good health.

This clonotype has a handful of counts. The chain joins TRBV12-3 or TRBV12-4 to TRBJ1-6; D remains ambiguous. V was pared by 2 bases and J by 9 bases, with 8 bases between. The CDR3 has 13 amino acids. The CDR3 sequence is CASSLRPGSPLHF. The CDR3 DNA sequence: TGTGCCAGCAGTTTACGGCCCGGTTCACCCCTCCACTTT.

This clonotype was observed a handful of times. The gene calls are TRBV5-1 and TRBJ2-7, with D possibly TRBD1 on 7 matching bases. V was pared by 4 bases and J by 6 bases, with 20 bases between. The CDR3 consists of 15 residues. Germline V gene lookup returns CDR1 SGHRS and CDR2 YFSETQ. CDR3: CASSPRGAPGPEQYF. As DNA, the CDR3 is TGCGCCAGCAGCCCCAGGGGGGCACCCGGGCCCGAGCAGTACTTC. Together with reference TRBV5-1 and TRBJ2-7, the CDR3 gives the full variable domain: KAGVTQTPRYLIKTRGQQVTLSCSPISGHRSVSWYQQTPGQGLQFLFEYFSETQRNKGNFPGRFSGRQFSNSRSEMNVSTLELGDSALYLCASSPRGAPGPEQYFGPGTRLTVT.

This clonotype was detected only a few times. The V and J genes are TRBV15 and TRBJ2-5, with a tentative D call TRBD2 (6 bases). The J call may be mistaken, given a closer DNA end match to TRBJ2-1. Germline V gene lookup returns CDR1 LNHNV and CDR2 YYDKDF (reference sequence). The CDR3 consists of 15 residues. The DNA for the CDR3 is TGTGCCACCAGCAGAGATGTCGGGGGACACAATGAGCAGTTCTTC. Translated, it gives CATSRDVGGHNEQFF.

This clonotype was picked up many times. This chain links TRBV7-2 with TRBJ2-3; no definite D call. CDR3 length: 11 residues. Germline lookup yields CDR1 SGHTA and CDR2 FQGNSA. Trimming took off 5 bases at V and 1 base at J, with 1 base between the two ends. The CDR3: CASSRTDTQYF. The DNA for the CDR3 is TGTGCCAGCAGCCGCACAGATACGCAGTATTTT. The whole variable domain, remainder taken from reference TRBV7-2 and TRBJ2-3, is GAGVSQSPSNKVTEKGKDVELRCDPISGHTALYWYRQSLGQGLEFLIYFQGNSAPDKSGLPSDRFSAERTGGSVSTLTIQRTQQEDSAVYLCASSRTDTQYFGPGTRLTVL.

V usage is TRBV7-9 and J usage is TRBJ2-4, with D possibly TRBD2 on 6 matching bases. Between the trimmed V and J ends, which lost 5 bases and 0 bases, there was a span of 14 bases. Germline assignment: CDR1 SEHNR and CDR2 FQNEAQ (reference sequence). The length of the CDR3 is 16 residues. This CDR3 reads CASSPGGDLAKNIQYF. The CDR3 nucleotides read TGTGCCAGCAGCCCGGGCGGGGACCTAGCCAAAAACATTCAGTACTTC. Filled out from reference TRBV7-9 and TRBJ2-4, the complete variable domain reads DTGVSQNPRHKITKRGQNVTFRCDPISEHNRLYWYRQTLGQGPEFLTYFQNEAQLEKSRLLSDRFSAERPKGSFSTLEIQRTEQGDSAMYLCASSPGGDLAKNIQYFGAGTRLSVL.

There are a few counts of this clonotype. The rearrangement links TRBV29-1 to TRBJ2-1; D possibly corresponds to TRBD2 (6 bases). Trimming left V 7 bases short and J 4 bases short, with 8 bases between. The germline CDR1 and CDR2 sequences are SQVTM and ANQGSEA. The CDR3 length is 11 residues. In DNA, the CDR3 is TGCAGCGCCGGGGGATACAATGAGCAGTTCTTC. It translates to CSAGGYNEQFF.

This clonotype has just a few counts. The chain carries TRBV14 and TRBJ2-1, with 7 bases aligning to TRBD2. The CDR3 is made up of 16 amino acids. V trimming: 6 bases; J trimming: 0 bases; junction bases outside the gene matches: 8. The germline V gene encodes CDR1 SGHDN and CDR2 FVKESK. Here the CDR3 DNA reads TGTGCCAGCAGGGAGACAGCGGGGAGCTCCTACAATGAGCAGTTCTTC. It translates to CASRETAGSSYNEQFF.

This clonotype has only a few counts. This rearrangement joins TRBV4-3 to TRBJ2-5; TRBD2 aligns across 8 bases. The end of the DNA is better explained by TRBJ2-1, so the J call may be wrong. CDR1 LGHNA and CDR2 YSLEER come from the germline V gene. This CDR3 contains 17 residues. The CDR3 bases are TGCGCCAGCAGCCAAGATAAGACCGGGACTAGGAACAATGAGCAGTTCTTC. Protein: CASSQDKTGTRNNEQFF.

This chain joins TRBV4-3 and TRBJ2-7; tentatively, D is TRBD2 (6 bases). V lost 2 bases, J lost 2 bases, and 13 bases lay in between. Germline CDR1 reads LGHNA; CDR2 reads YSLEER. This CDR3 comprises 15 residues. The CDR3: CASSQLRDSAYEQYF. Here the CDR3 DNA reads TGCGCCAGCAGCCAACTCCGGGACTCAGCCTACGAGCAGTACTTC.

There are a few counts of this clonotype. The chain is built from TRBV2 and TRBJ1-2, with TRBD1 matching 7 bases. The CDR3 consists of 13 residues. The germline CDR1 and CDR2 sequences are SNHLY and FYNNEI. The junction had 2 bases not matched to a gene; V was cut back by 2 bases and J by 5 bases. The CDR3 nucleotides are TGTGCCAGCAGTGAACAGGGACAGTATGGCTACACCTTC. It translates to CASSEQGQYGYTF.

Details on this clonotype: At one of its ends the junction is not consistent with the germline gene, which may arise from a read error. This chain joins TRBV6-5 and TRBJ2-1; the D is unclear. This CDR3 spans 12 amino acids. Per the germline V gene, CDR1 is MNHEY and CDR2 is SVGAGI. CDR3 nucleotides: TGTGCCAGCACCTCTAGATACAATGGGCAGTTCTTC. It translates to CASTSRYNGQFF.

This clonotype was seen a handful of times. The V call is TRBV11-2, the J call TRBJ2-6; D may correspond to TRBD1 or TRBD2 (7 bases each). V lost 2 bases and J 0 bases, leaving 20 bases between the germline ends. Germline-derived CDR1 and CDR2 are SGHAT and FQNNGV. The CDR3 runs 20 residues. CDR3 residues: CASSLKFRGGFFSGANVLTF. CDR3 nucleotide sequence: TGTGCCAGCAGCTTAAAGTTCAGGGGGGGTTTTTTCTCTGGGGCCAACGTCCTGACTTTC.

V is TRBV4-2 and J is TRBJ2-2, with 9 bases identical to TRBD1. V dropped 4 bases and J dropped 6; count of bases not matched to a gene: 12. CDR3 size: 17 residues. Germline lookup yields CDR1 LGHNA and CDR2 YNFKEQ. The chain's CDR3 is CASSPQGGQGRAGELFF. CDR3 nucleotides: TGTGCCAGCAGCCCCCAAGGGGGACAGGGTCGTGCCGGGGAGCTGTTTTTT.

The chain recombines TRBV6-5 with TRBJ2-2; 9 bases agree with TRBD1. The CDR3 runs to 16 residues. CDR1 is MNHEY, CDR2 SVGAGI, per germline. Trimming removed 2 bases from V and 6 bases from J; junction bases left unmatched: 7. CDR3 in amino acids: CASSYRRTGDAGELFF. As DNA, the CDR3 is TGTGCCAGCAGTTACAGGAGGACAGGGGATGCCGGGGAGCTGTTTTTT.

This clonotype was counted only a few times. CDR3 in amino acids: CASSDSVAGGSTDTQYF. The CDR3 DNA reads as TGTGCCAGCAGTGACTCGGTAGCGGGGGGGAGCACAGATACGCAGTATTTT. The chain links TRBV6-4 to TRBJ2-3; 11 nucleotides line up with TRBD2. This CDR3 has 17 amino acids. V shed 0 bases, J shed 0 bases, and the junction held 2 bases outside the gene matches. Germline V gives CDR1 MRHNA, CDR2 SNTAGT.

This clonotype was detected many times. The chain employs TRBV28 and TRBJ2-3, with TRBD1 as a possible D gene (6 bases). V shed 2 bases and J shed 4 bases, with 13 bases lying between them. The CDR3 length is 15 residues. The germline CDR1 and CDR2 sequences are MDHEN and SYDVKM. The CDR3 sequence is CASSLGAGVADTQYF. The CDR3 nucleotides read TGTGCCAGCAGTTTAGGGGCAGGGGTGGCAGATACGCAGTATTTT.

This clonotype was seen only a few times. An end of the junction differs from the germline gene, which may be a read error. The CDR3 DNA sequence: TGTGCCAGCAGTTTCGCGACCAGTTCTTATGACTACACCTTC. It encodes CASSFATSSYDYTF. The chain has TRBV12-3 or TRBV12-4 and TRBJ1-2; no reliable D call. CDR3 length: 14 residues.

The rearrangement joins TRBV20-1 to TRBJ2-1, with unresolved D. The CDR3 is made up of 12 amino acids. Per germline, CDR1 DFQATT and CDR2 SNEGSKA (reference sequence). The V end lost 6 bases, the J end lost 5 bases, and 11 bases lay between the germline ends. The CDR3 spells CSAGPRNNEQFF. The CDR3 DNA sequence: TGCAGTGCAGGCCCCCGCAACAATGAGCAGTTCTTC.

This chain links TRBV7-9 with TRBJ2-2; D gene unclear. The ends were cut back, 11 bases at V and 6 bases at J, with 16 bases in the middle. This CDR3 has 13 amino acids. Per germline, CDR1 SEHNR and CDR2 FQNEAQ (reference sequence). In nucleotides, the CDR3 is TGTGCCCCCGCGGACGGTTTCGCCGGGGAGCTGTTTTTT. Translating gives CAPADGFAGELFF.

This clonotype was observed a few times. This chain links TRBV20-1 with TRBJ1-4; perhaps TRBD1 as D (5 bases). The germline V and J ends were trimmed by 5 bases and 8 bases, with 18 bases remaining between them. CDR3 length: 14 residues. Germline V gives CDR1 DFQATT, CDR2 SNEGSKA (reference sequence). CDR3 amino acids: CSAVLGTIGEKLFF. CDR3 DNA sequence: TGCAGTGCTGTCCTCGGGACGATCGGGGAAAAACTGTTTTTT.

This clonotype has a count of ten or more. This chain joins TRBV12-3 or TRBV12-4 and TRBJ1-4; D is perhaps TRBD1 (6 bases). This CDR3 comprises 17 residues. V was pared by 5 bases and J by 0 bases, with 16 bases between. CDR3 sequence: CASSVTGNYATNEKLFF. The CDR3 DNA reads TGTGCCAGCAGTGTAACAGGGAACTATGCAACTAATGAAAAACTGTTTTTT.

The rearrangement joins TRBV7-9 to TRBJ2-1, with D unclear. This CDR3 contains 16 residues. V lost 8 bases, J lost 0 bases, and 17 bases lay in between. Germline V lookup: CDR1 SEHNR, CDR2 FQNEAQ (reference sequence). The CDR3 sequence is CASGLTELSSYNEQFF. CDR3 nucleotide sequence: TGTGCCAGCGGCCTTACAGAGTTGAGCTCCTACAATGAGCAGTTCTTC.

The CDR3 nucleotides are TGCAGTGCCGGAGACAGGCAGTACCAAGAGACCCAGTACTTC. Translating gives CSAGDRQYQETQYF. The V call is TRBV20-1, the J call TRBJ2-5; D perhaps matches TRBD1 (6 bases). This CDR3 contains 14 residues. V was cut by 6 bases and J by 0 bases, with 14 bases left in between. The germline CDR1 and CDR2 sequences are DFQATT and SNEGSKA (reference sequence).

There are a few counts of this clonotype. The J gene is TRBJ2-2, the V gene TRBV5-1; no clear D. Trimming shortened V by 5 bases and J by 3 bases, and 8 bases separated the two germline ends. Germline-derived CDR1 and CDR2 are SGHRS and YFSETQ. The CDR3 totals 13 residues. Here the CDR3 DNA reads TGCGCCAGCAGTCTTTGGGACACCGGGGAGCTGTTTTTT. Encoded protein: CASSLWDTGELFF.

This clonotype was seen only a few times. V gene TRBV7-2 combines with J gene TRBJ1-2, with 8 nucleotides matching TRBD1. V shed 5 bases, J shed 5 bases, and the junction held 7 bases outside the gene matches. In germline, CDR1 is SGHTA, CDR2 FQGNSA. CDR3 size: 14 residues. CDR3 in amino acids: CASSPGGAGYGYTF. The CDR3 DNA is TGTGCCAGCAGCCCAGGGGGCGCTGGGTATGGCTACACCTTC.

V usage is TRBV15 and J usage is TRBJ1-2; TRBD1 might be the D (5 bases). The CDR3 has 12 residues. Germline CDR1 and CDR2: LNHNV and YYDKDF (reference sequence). V lost 1 base to trimming and J lost 8 bases, with 8 bases between them. The CDR3: CATSRGGVGYTF. CDR3 nucleotide sequence: TGTGCCACCAGCAGAGGAGGGGTAGGCTACACCTTC.